A single T cell receptor (beta chain) is shown here with its context. This sample is part of a study of blood T cell repertoires in COVID-19. In the authors' workflow: Amplification of reference gene primers provided the estimated nucleated cell counts. Sequencing used immunoSEQ multiplex PCR; TCRdb keeps in-frame clones, though not all of them. That table gives V, J and clone size, and the DNA gave D and trimming. The sample lists under 300,000 clones; nearly 90% were seen once. Sequenced input: PBMCs or T cells enriched from blood (not recorded which). The TCR sequence derives from a woman in her 30s who had recovered from COVID-19.

The CDR3 nucleotides read TGCAGTTACGGGGGGGCGCAGGGCCTTGTTTTAGGCTACACCTTC. It encodes CSYGGAQGLVLGYTF. The chain employs TRBV29-1 and TRBJ1-2; a possible D gene is TRBD1 (6 bases). The CDR3 runs to 15 residues. Per germline, CDR1 SQVTM and CDR2 ANQGSEA.